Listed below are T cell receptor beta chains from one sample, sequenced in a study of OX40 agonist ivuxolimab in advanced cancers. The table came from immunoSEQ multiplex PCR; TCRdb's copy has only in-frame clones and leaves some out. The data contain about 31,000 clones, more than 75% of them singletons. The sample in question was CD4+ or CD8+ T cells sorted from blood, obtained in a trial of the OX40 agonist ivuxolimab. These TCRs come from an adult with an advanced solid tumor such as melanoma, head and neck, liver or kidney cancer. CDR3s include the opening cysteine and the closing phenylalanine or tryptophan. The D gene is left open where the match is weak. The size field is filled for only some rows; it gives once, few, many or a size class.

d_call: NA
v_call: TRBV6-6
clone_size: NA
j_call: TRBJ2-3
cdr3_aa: CASRRGSQKSTDTQYF
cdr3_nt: TGTGCCAGCCGTCGCGGGTCTCAGAAAAGCACAGATACGCAGTATTTT

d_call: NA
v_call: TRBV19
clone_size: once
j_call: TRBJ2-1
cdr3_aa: CASSIAPVDGGEQFF
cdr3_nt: TGTGCCAGTAGTATTGCCCCCGTCGATGGGGGTGAGCAGTTCTTC

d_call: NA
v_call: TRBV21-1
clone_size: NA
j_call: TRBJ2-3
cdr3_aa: CASSNMGNSPTSTDTQYF
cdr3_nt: TGTGCCAGCAGCAACATGGGGAACTCGCCGACTAGCACAGATACGCAGTATTTT

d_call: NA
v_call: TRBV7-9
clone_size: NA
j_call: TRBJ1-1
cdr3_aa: CASEGKTENTEAFF
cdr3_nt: TGTGCCAGCGAGGGGAAGACGGAGAACACTGAAGCTTTCTTT

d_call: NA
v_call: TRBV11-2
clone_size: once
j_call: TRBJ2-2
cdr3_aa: CASSLGVGQNTGELFF
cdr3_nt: TGTGCCAGCAGCTTAGGGGTGGGACAGAACACCGGGGAGCTGTTTTTT

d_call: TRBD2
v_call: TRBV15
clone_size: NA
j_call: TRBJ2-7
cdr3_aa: CATSRDAVPSDSRTGGQYF
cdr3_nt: TGTGCCACCAGCAGAGACGCCGTCCCCTCAGACAGTCGTACGGGGGGGCAGTACTTC

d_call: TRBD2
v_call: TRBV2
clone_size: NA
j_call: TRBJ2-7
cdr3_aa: CASIRTSVSYEQYF
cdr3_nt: TGTGCCAGCATTCGGACTAGCGTTTCCTACGAGCAGTACTTC

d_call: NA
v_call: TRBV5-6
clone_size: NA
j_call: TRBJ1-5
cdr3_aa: CASSTFGQYNQPQHF
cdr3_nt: TGTGCCAGCAGTACCTTTGGACAGTACAATCAGCCCCAGCATTTT

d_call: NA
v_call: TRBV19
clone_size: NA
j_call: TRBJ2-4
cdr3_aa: CASSLQVGGVAKNIQYF
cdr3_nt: TGTGCCAGTAGTCTCCAGGTGGGCGGGGTAGCCAAAAACATTCAGTACTTC

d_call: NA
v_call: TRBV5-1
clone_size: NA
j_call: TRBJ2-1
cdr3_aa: CASSLVGQNYNEQFF
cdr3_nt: TGCGCCAGCAGCTTGGTTGGACAGAACTACAATGAGCAGTTCTTC

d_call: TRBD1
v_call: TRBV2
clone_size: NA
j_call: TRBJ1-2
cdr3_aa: CASSEASGQGSGYTF
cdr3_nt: TGTGCCAGCAGTGAAGCTTCGGGACAGGGAAGCGGCTACACCTTC

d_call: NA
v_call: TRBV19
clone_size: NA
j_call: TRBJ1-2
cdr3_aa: CASRRGAGNYGYTF
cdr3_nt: TGTGCCAGTAGGAGGGGGGCTGGAAACTATGGCTACACCTTC

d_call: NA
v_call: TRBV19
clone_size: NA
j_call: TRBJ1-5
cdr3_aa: CASSIIDLGQPQHF
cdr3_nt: TGTGCCAGTAGTATCATAGATCTAGGTCAGCCCCAGCATTTT

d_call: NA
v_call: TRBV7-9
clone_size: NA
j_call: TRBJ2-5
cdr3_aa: CASSLREQTQYF
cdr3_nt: TGTGCCAGCAGCTTGCGGGAACAGACCCAGTACTTC

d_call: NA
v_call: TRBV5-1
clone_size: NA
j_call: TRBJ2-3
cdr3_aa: CASSSGLPSTDTQYF
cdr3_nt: TGCGCCAGCAGCTCGGGACTCCCTAGCACAGATACGCAGTATTTT

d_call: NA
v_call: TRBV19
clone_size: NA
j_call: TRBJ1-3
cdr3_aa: CASSRQSSGNTIYF
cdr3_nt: TGTGCCAGTAGTCGACAGAGCTCTGGAAACACCATATATTTT

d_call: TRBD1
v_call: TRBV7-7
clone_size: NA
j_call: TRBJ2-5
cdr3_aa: CASSPGGQGEGETQYF
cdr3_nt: TGTGCTAGCAGCCCCGGCGGACAGGGGGAGGGAGAGACCCAGTACTTC

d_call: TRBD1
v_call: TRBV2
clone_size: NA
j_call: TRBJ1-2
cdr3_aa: CASGTAFYGYTF
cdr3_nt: TGTGCCAGCGGGACAGCCTTCTATGGCTACACCTTC

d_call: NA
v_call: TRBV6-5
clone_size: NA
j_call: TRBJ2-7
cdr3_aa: CARGGLTYEQYF
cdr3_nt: TGTGCCAGAGGCGGTCTGACCTACGAGCAGTACTTC

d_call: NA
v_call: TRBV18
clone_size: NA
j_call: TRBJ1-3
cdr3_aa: CASSPGRMLSGNTIYF
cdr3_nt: TGTGCCAGCTCACCGGGACGGATGCTCTCTGGAAACACCATATATTTT

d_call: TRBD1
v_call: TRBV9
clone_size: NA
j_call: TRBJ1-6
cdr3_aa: CASSVGIRGQGANSPLHF
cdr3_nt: TGTGCCAGCAGCGTAGGGATTAGAGGACAGGGAGCTAATTCACCCCTCCACTTT

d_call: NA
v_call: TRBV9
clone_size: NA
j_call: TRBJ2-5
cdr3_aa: CASSRSLRVQETQYF
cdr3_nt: TGTGCCAGCAGCCGGTCACTTAGGGTACAAGAGACCCAGTACTTC

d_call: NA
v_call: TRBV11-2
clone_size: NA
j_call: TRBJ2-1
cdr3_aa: CASSLDLAVSYNEQFF
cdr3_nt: TGTGCCAGCAGCTTAGACTTAGCGGTCTCCTACAATGAGCAGTTCTTC

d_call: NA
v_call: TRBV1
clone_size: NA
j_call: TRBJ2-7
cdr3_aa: CTSSQVSGADYEQYF
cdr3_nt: TGCACCAGCAGCCAAGTATCCGGGGCGGACTACGAGCAGTACTTC

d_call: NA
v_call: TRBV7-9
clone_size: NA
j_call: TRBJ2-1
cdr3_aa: CASTGGRSYNEQFF
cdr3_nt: TGTGCCAGTACCGGGGGAAGGTCCTACAATGAGCAGTTCTTC

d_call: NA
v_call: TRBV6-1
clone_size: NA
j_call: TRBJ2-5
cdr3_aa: CASSEAWRGGQETQYF
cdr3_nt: TGTGCCAGCAGTGAAGCATGGAGGGGAGGCCAAGAGACCCAGTACTTC

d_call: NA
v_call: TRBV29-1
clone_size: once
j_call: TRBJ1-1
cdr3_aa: CSVEARTGNTEAFF
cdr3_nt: TGCAGCGTTGAAGCCCGCACAGGGAACACTGAAGCTTTCTTT